The present entry profiles one TCR beta chain with its context. Its antigen is undetermined. Trimming took off 0 bases at V and 5 bases at J, with 10 bases between the two ends. Looked up from germline, CDR1 is MRHNA and CDR2 is SNTAGT. This CDR3 spans 14 amino acids. These data are taken from a study of cytomegalovirus exposure and HLA in healthy donors. Primers for the PCR totalled 60 Vbeta and 13 Jbeta. Sequencing used immunoSEQ multiplex PCR; TCRdb keeps in-frame clones, though not all of them. The sample records 70,000 to 100,000 clones, 75% to 85% being singletons. Study-wide points: The HLA-A and HLA-B alleles of most subjects were reportedly predicted accurately from TCR beta sequences.

The J gene is TRBJ2-5, the V gene TRBV6-4; D unresolved. Sequencing used PBMCs. This clonotype was obtained from a man aged 18 to 30 in good health and CMV-seronegative. This CDR3 is CASSDSARRETQYF. The CDR3 DNA reads as TGTGCCAGCAGTGACTCCGCTAGACGGGAGACCCAGTACTTC.